This T cell receptor (beta chain) was sequenced in a study of OX40 agonist ivuxolimab in advanced cancers. Generated by immunoSEQ multiplex PCR, the TCRdb table keeps only in-frame clones and is missing some. The sample lists 90,000 to 100,000 clones, 80% to 90% seen once, with around 0.82% in the top ten. The CDR3 has 14 amino acids. The gene calls are TRBV21-1 and TRBJ2-2; the DNA was not compared with TRBD2, the D call given in the table. TRBV21-1 corresponds to a pseudogene. This receptor was obtained from an adult with an advanced solid tumor such as melanoma, head and neck, liver or kidney cancer. The sequencing here drew on CD4+ or CD8+ T cells sorted from blood, taken in a trial of the OX40 agonist ivuxolimab. The DNA of the CDR3 is TGTGCCAGCAGCAAAATAGGAGGGACCGGGGAGCTGTTTTTT. Translated: CASSKIGGTGELFF.